This TCR beta chain was sequenced for a study of control samples from healthy donors and cancer patients. Measured with immunoSEQ multiplex PCR; TCRdb has only the in-frame clones, and not every one. The table records tens of thousands of clones, 91% of them present only once. The CDR3 has 14 residues. Germline CDR1 is SGHTA and CDR2 is FQGNSA. Trimming cost V 5 bases and J 9 bases, with 17 bases left between them. Specimen: blood. The clonotype comes from a man aged 25 to 40 in good health. V gene TRBV7-2 combines with J gene TRBJ2-1, with D possibly called TRBD1 or TRBD2 (6 bases each). CDR3 in DNA: TGTGCCAGCAGCGGCACCACAGGGCGGGGTGAGCAGTTCTTC. This encodes CASSGTTGRGEQFF.